This T cell receptor (beta chain) was recorded in a study of tumor-infiltrating lymphocytes in primary liver carcinoma. Study summary: Staged T1-T3 N0M0, the tumors had sizes that ranged from roughly 4 to 11 cm across.

A remark on this clonotype: Its target is not known. Germline and junction disagree at one end, which may indicate a read error.

Notes on the study in general: Unsorted bulk processing meant the study did not compare CD4+ and CD8+ repertoires.

Extraction also yielded germline DNA, while blood RNA was obtained from unsorted whole blood. Those patients suffered from chronic HBV infection and were treatment-naive. The CDR3 runs 14 residues. Germline CDR1 is GTSNPN and CDR2 is SVGIG (reference sequence). A primer matching the constant region was used to make TCR beta cDNA from 500 to 650 ng of total RNA. Sequencing libraries for TCR beta derived from three nested multiplex PCR rounds that used slightly modified ARM-PCR. TRBV1-TRBV30 forward primers paired with a C-beta reverse primer were used in the first two PCR rounds, which ran approximately 10 cycles each. Via MiXCR, TCRdb re-called the multiplex PCR reads, giving one row per CDR3 protein. Seen here are about 200,000 distinct CDR3 sequences, 65% observed once, and the top ten hold 6% to 8.5%.

The chain combines TRBV30 with TRBJ1-5, with TRBD1 matching over 9 bases. The sequenced sample consisted of peripheral blood. The TCR was taken from a woman aged 60-70 years with primary liver carcinoma and hepatitis B virus infection. CDR3 in DNA: TGTGTCTGGAGTGGGACAGGGCCTAATCAGCCCCAGCATTTT. Amino acids: CVWSGTGPNQPQHF.